These T cell receptor beta chains were read from a single sample in a study of T cell repertoires in cytomegalovirus infection. TCRdb re-derived calls from the reads in MiXCR, one entry per CDR3 protein. The top ten hold approximately 25% of the sample, which has over 150,000 distinct CDR3 sequences, approximately 18% seen once. Specimen: CD8+ T cells from PBMCs. The source of these receptors is a human donor in good health (CMV status not recorded). Some clones in this sample may be carry-over from other donors' samples. CDR3s include the opening cysteine and the closing phenylalanine or tryptophan. The order of the fields is clone size, D gene, V gene, J gene, CDR3 protein, CDR3 DNA. The D gene is left open where the match is weak. Clone size appears in some rows only: once, few, many, or a class for an expanded clone.

.,TRBD1,TRBV11-3,TRBJ2-7,CASSLIPGGSYEQYF,TGTGCCAGCAGCTTGATCCCAGGGGGCTCCTACGAGCAGTACTTC
.,.,TRBV7-9,TRBJ2-7,CASTSDLGEQYF,TGTGCCAGCACCTCCGACCTCGGCGAGCAGTACTTC
.,.,TRBV24-1,TRBJ2-5,CATSHGYRPQETQYF,TGTGCCACCAGCCATGGGTACAGACCGCAAGAGACCCAGTACTTC
few,.,TRBV6-2/TRBV6-3,TRBJ2-2,CASSYSVAGELFF,TGTGCCAGCAGTTACTCAGTGGCCGGGGAGCTGTTTTTT
.,.,TRBV27,TRBJ1-5,CASSGAGFQPQHF,TGTGCCAGCAGCGGGGCAGGGTTCCAGCCCCAGCATTTT
.,.,TRBV20-1,TRBJ2-1,CSARDPDKQSEQFF,TGCAGTGCTAGAGATCCTGACAAGCAGAGTGAGCAGTTCTTC
.,.,TRBV9,TRBJ2-1,CASSPRLGLSYNEQFF,TGTGCCAGCAGCCCTAGGTTAGGGCTCTCCTACAATGAGCAGTTCTTC
.,TRBD1,TRBV7-2,TRBJ2-7,CASSFTGTGGPEQYF,TGTGCCAGCAGCTTTACCGGGACAGGGGGCCCTGAGCAGTACTTC
few,TRBD1,TRBV4-3,TRBJ2-1,CASSRGQGRGEQFF,TGCGCCAGCAGCCGGGGACAGGGGAGAGGTGAGCAGTTCTTC
few,TRBD1,TRBV15,TRBJ2-3,CATSSTGGGTQYF,TGTGCCACCAGCAGCACAGGGGGCGGGACGCAGTATTTT
.,TRBD1,TRBV28,TRBJ1-2,CASRRTGYYGYTF,TGTGCCAGCAGGCGGACAGGGTACTATGGCTACACCTTC
.,.,TRBV7-2,TRBJ1-5,CASSLVAPAEASNQPQHF,TGTGCCAGCAGCTTAGTTGCGCCAGCCGAGGCAAGCAATCAGCCCCAGCATTTT
many,.,TRBV4-3,TRBJ2-7,CASSQGAGSYEQYF,TGCGCCAGCAGCCAAGGCGCAGGCTCCTACGAGCAGTACTTC
.,TRBD1,TRBV7-9,TRBJ2-7,CASSYPGTGHYEQYF,TGTGCCAGCAGCTATCCCGGGACAGGACACTACGAGCAGTACTTC
.,.,TRBV7-3,TRBJ2-3,CASRGSDTQYF,TGTGCCAGCAGAGGGTCAGATACGCAGTATTTT
.,TRBD2,TRBV12-3/TRBV12-4,TRBJ2-3,CASSPWTSGGTDTQYF,TGTGCCAGCAGTCCGTGGACTAGCGGGGGCACAGATACGCAGTATTTT
few,TRBD1,TRBV7-9,TRBJ1-1,CASSLAPQGREAFF,TGTGCCAGCAGCTTAGCGCCACAGGGGCGTGAAGCTTTCTTT
.,.,TRBV6-8,TRBJ2-5,CASLGQGQETQYF,TGTGCCAGCCTGGGTCAGGGGCAAGAGACCCAGTACTTC
.,.,TRBV5-4,TRBJ1-2,CASSLKGSGYGYTF,TGTGCCAGCAGCTTGAAGGGATCGGGCTATGGCTACACCTTC
few,.,TRBV7-2,TRBJ1-2,CASSPWTDSVRGYTF,TGTGCCAGCAGCCCCTGGACAGATAGCGTCCGGGGCTACACCTTC
many,.,TRBV12-3/TRBV12-4,TRBJ1-6,CASSSSLAVASPLHF,TGTGCCAGCAGTTCCTCCCTGGCCGTTGCTTCACCCCTCCACTTT
few,TRBD2,TRBV29-1,TRBJ2-3,CSVGRRLAGADTQYF,TGCAGCGTTGGGCGTCGACTAGCGGGGGCAGATACGCAGTATTTT
.,.,TRBV7-2,TRBJ1-5,CASSWTDLSNQPQHF,TGTGCCAGCAGCTGGACGGATTTAAGCAATCAGCCCCAGCATTTT
.,TRBD1,TRBV6-2/TRBV6-3,TRBJ2-3,CASTSDRPRYASTDTQYF,TGTGCCAGCACCTCGGACAGGCCAAGATACGCTTCCACAGATACGCAGTATTTT
.,.,TRBV28,TRBJ1-5,CASEAGGLYSNQPQHF,TGTGCCAGCGAGGCGGGGGGCCTTTATAGCAATCAGCCCCAGCATTTT
.,TRBD1,TRBV28,TRBJ2-1,CASTTNWDRGLNEQFF,TGTGCCAGCACCACAAACTGGGACAGGGGATTAAATGAGCAGTTCTTC
few,.,TRBV12-3/TRBV12-4,TRBJ2-7,CASAKTQGSEQYF,TGTGCCAGCGCCAAAACCCAGGGGAGCGAGCAGTACTTC
few,.,TRBV20-1,TRBJ2-3,CSARGASTDTQYF,TGCAGTGCTAGGGGCGCAAGCACAGATACGCAGTATTTT
few,TRBD1,TRBV28,TRBJ1-2,CASSLSAGGNYGYTF,TGTGCCAGCAGTTTATCCGCAGGGGGCAACTATGGCTACACCTTC
.,.,TRBV7-2,TRBJ1-6,CASSPVSTGNSPLHF,TGTGCCAGCAGCCCCGTTTCGACGGGGAATTCACCCCTCCACTTT
.,TRBD1,TRBV10-3,TRBJ2-7,CAISALDRGASYEQYF,TGTGCCATCAGTGCCCTGGACAGGGGGGCCTCCTACGAGCAGTACTTC
.,.,TRBV7-9,TRBJ1-5,CASSSTEMIDQPQHF,TGTGCCAGCAGCTCTACCGAAATGATAGATCAGCCCCAGCATTTT
few,TRBD1,TRBV20-1,TRBJ1-1,CSARDLGQPLNTEAFF,TGCAGTGCTAGAGATTTGGGACAGCCACTGAACACTGAAGCTTTCTTT
.,.,TRBV12-3/TRBV12-4,TRBJ2-2,CASSQRGNPGELFF,TGTGCCAGCAGCCAGAGGGGCAACCCCGGGGAGCTGTTTTTT
.,.,TRBV28,TRBJ2-7,CASSSPSALIAYEQYF,TGTGCCAGCAGTTCTCCTAGCGCCTTAATAGCCTACGAGCAGTACTTC
few,TRBD1,TRBV6-2/TRBV6-3,TRBJ2-3,CASSYQGARTDTQYF,TGTGCCAGCAGTTACCAGGGGGCCCGCACAGATACGCAGTATTTT
few,TRBD1,TRBV12-5,TRBJ2-1,CASGRQGDTFF,TGTGCTAGTGGTAGACAGGGGGATACGTTCTTC
few,.,TRBV12-3/TRBV12-4,TRBJ1-1,CASSFTPPEAFF,TGTGCCAGCAGTTTTACGCCCCCTGAAGCTTTCTTT
few,TRBD2,TRBV7-2,TRBJ2-7,CASSLEAGIGLGFEQYF,TGTGCCAGCAGCTTAGAAGCGGGGATTGGGCTAGGGTTCGAGCAGTACTTC
few,TRBD2,TRBV4-1,TRBJ2-3,CASSRLGDGAGRTDTQYF,TGCGCCAGCAGCCGATTGGGGGATGGAGCGGGGAGGACCGATACGCAGTATTTT
.,TRBD1,TRBV7-3,TRBJ2-1,CASSPTGQKYYNEQFF,TGTGCCAGCAGCCCAACGGGACAGAAATATTACAATGAGCAGTTCTTC
.,.,TRBV28,TRBJ2-2,CASSYWDYSNTGELFF,TGTGCCAGCAGTTACTGGGATTACTCGAACACCGGGGAGCTGTTTTTT
.,TRBD1,TRBV7-9,TRBJ1-1,CASSSPGGDRRGTEAFF,TGTGCCAGCAGCTCGCCCGGGGGGGACAGGAGAGGGACTGAAGCTTTCTTT
few,.,TRBV28,TRBJ2-7,CASSSHLEQYF,TGTGCCAGCAGTTCCCATCTCGAGCAGTACTTC
.,.,TRBV12-3/TRBV12-4,TRBJ1-2,CASSRQQNYGYTF,TGTGCCAGCAGCAGACAGCAGAACTATGGCTACACCTTC
many,.,TRBV7-2,TRBJ1-4,CASTESGGLQEKLFF,TGTGCCAGCACCGAGTCGGGGGGGCTACAGGAAAAACTGTTTTTT
few,.,TRBV27,TRBJ1-5,CASGLPQHF,TGTGCCAGCGGGCTGCCCCAGCATTTT
few,.,TRBV28,TRBJ1-5,CASSLPGEDQPQHF,TGTGCCAGCAGTTTACCAGGGGAGGATCAGCCCCAGCATTTT
many,.,TRBV19,TRBJ2-1,CASSPGIHNEQFF,TGTGCCAGTAGTCCCGGGATCCACAATGAGCAGTTCTTC
.,TRBD1,TRBV12-3/TRBV12-4,TRBJ2-7,CASSGTGPYEQYF,TGTGCCAGCAGTGGGACAGGACCTTACGAGCAGTACTTC
.,.,TRBV6-6,TRBJ1-1,CASEGPGSTEAFF,TGTGCCAGCGAGGGCCCCGGTTCCACTGAAGCTTTCTTT
few,.,TRBV10-3,TRBJ1-1,CAISESRGAQMMNTEAFF,TGTGCCATCAGTGAATCCAGGGGTGCCCAAATGATGAACACTGAAGCTTTCTTT
.,.,TRBV12-3/TRBV12-4,TRBJ2-5,CASTGGESWETQYF,TGTGCCAGCACAGGCGGGGAGTCATGGGAGACCCAGTACTTC
.,TRBD1,TRBV6-2/TRBV6-3,TRBJ2-1,CASSSLIPRDRVTYNEQFF,TGTGCCAGCAGTTCCCTGATACCCCGGGACAGGGTCACCTACAATGAGCAGTTCTTC
.,TRBD2,TRBV6-2/TRBV6-3,TRBJ2-1,CASSYIAGGLNEQFF,TGTGCCAGCAGTTACATCGCGGGGGGGCTGAATGAGCAGTTCTTC